The 25 T cell receptor beta chains below were found in one sample sequenced in a study of T and B cells in COVID-19 patients. From blood, roughly 250-550 ng of genomic DNA served as TRB template. TRB rearrangements were amplified by multiplex PCR with BIOMED2 TRB-A/B primers. TCRdb re-called the multiplex PCR reads with MiXCR, one entry per CDR3 protein. The sample has more than 4,500 distinct CDR3 sequences; about 26% are singletons. The sample taken for sequencing was blood. These receptors all stem from a human donor with active COVID-19.

V gene TRBV6-6 combines with J gene TRBJ2-3; TRBD2 agrees at 9 bases. The CDR3 consists of 15 residues. Germline CDR1 and CDR2: MNHNY and SVGAGI (reference sequence). The V segment lost 8 bases and the J segment 0 bases; nucleotides outside the gene matches: 6. The CDR3 coding sequence is TGTGCCAGCGGGACTAGCCGCGTCAGCACAGATACGCAGTATTTT. It specifies CASGTSRVSTDTQYF.

This clonotype is medium-sized. V and J are TRBV13 and TRBJ2-1, with no clear D. V lost 4 bases and J lost 4, with 11 bases in between. The germline gives CDR1 PRHDT, CDR2 FYEKMQ (reference sequence). The CDR3 spans 14 residues. The DNA for the CDR3 is TGTGCCAGCAGCTCCCCAAGAGTTTACAATGAGCAGTTCTTC. This translates into CASSSPRVYNEQFF.

Worth noting for this clonotype: One junction end does not reproduce the germline sequence, and a read error may be involved. This chain joins TRBV27 and TRBJ1-2; D possibly corresponds to TRBD1 (6 bases). The CDR3 spans 11 residues. Germline V gene data show CDR1 as MNHEY and CDR2 as SMNVEV (reference sequence). CDR3 residues: CASSGTQESSF. The CDR3 DNA is TGTGCCAGCAGCGGGACACAAGAATCCAGCTTC.

This clonotype has more than one count but fewer than ten. J is TRBJ1-4 and V is TRBV27, with D perhaps matching TRBD1 (6 bases). This CDR3 region has 20 residues. Looked up from germline, CDR1 is MNHEY and CDR2 is SMNVEV (reference sequence). The V end was cut by 3 bases, the J end by 0 bases, with 23 bases between. The CDR3 DNA reads TGTGCCAGCAGTTTGAGGTTCATTTCGGGGGGCCCGGCAACTAATGAAAAACTGTTTTTT. It is translated as CASSLRFISGGPATNEKLFF.

By share of the sample, this clonotype is medium-sized (0.01 to 0.1%). The chain has TRBV12-3 or TRBV12-4 and TRBJ2-1; TRBD1 matches at 9 bases. The ends lost 3 bases at V and 3 bases at J; junction bases unmatched: 9. The CDR3 has 17 residues. In nucleotides, the CDR3 is TGTGCCAGCAGTTTTGGTTTAGGGACAGGGTTCTACAATGAGCAGTTCTTC. This encodes CASSFGLGTGFYNEQFF.

The genes are TRBV7-9 and TRBJ2-1; TRBD1 matches at 8 bases. In germline, CDR1 is SEHNR, CDR2 FQNEAQ (reference sequence). Trimming removed 1 base from V and 7 bases from J; junction bases left unmatched: 3. The CDR3 totals 14 residues. This chain's CDR3 is CASSLVTGVNEQFF. DNA of the CDR3: TGTGCCAGCAGCTTAGTGACAGGGGTAAATGAGCAGTTCTTC.

V gene TRBV19 combines with J gene TRBJ2-7, with TRBD2 identical over 14 bases. This CDR3 region has 17 residues. V was clipped by 3 bases and J by 6 bases; unmatched bases: 10. Looked up from germline, CDR1 is LNHDA and CDR2 is SQIVND (reference sequence). The chain's CDR3 is CASSIWKGLAGDREQYF. For the CDR3, the DNA is TGTGCCAGTAGTATTTGGAAGGGACTAGCGGGGGACCGCGAGCAGTACTTC.

By share of the sample, this clonotype is medium-sized. The chain uses TRBV19 and TRBJ1-2; tentative D call: TRBD1 (5 bases). Looked up from germline, CDR1 is LNHDA and CDR2 is SQIVND (reference sequence). Deletions cut 0 bases from V and 4 bases from J, with 15 bases between. This CDR3 comprises 16 residues. CDR3: CASSIDRGTDFYGYTF. The CDR3 nucleotides read TGTGCCAGTAGTATAGATCGTGGGACGGACTTCTATGGCTACACCTTC.

This clonotype is medium-sized. The chain is built from TRBV6-1 and TRBJ1-5; D uncertain. The CDR3 contains 13 residues. V shed 4 bases and J shed 7 bases, with 11 bases lying between them. Per germline, CDR1 MNHNS and CDR2 SASEGT. The CDR3 DNA follows: TGTGCCAGCAGTGGTACAGTATGGCAGCCCCAGCATTTT. Translated: CASSGTVWQPQHF.

The V call is TRBV19, the J call TRBJ2-7; TRBD2 matches at 13 bases. The CDR3 totals 15 residues. The germline V gene encodes CDR1 LNHDA and CDR2 SQIVND (reference sequence). The V segment lost 5 bases and the J segment 2 bases; nucleotides outside the gene matches: 3. CDR3 residues: CASSCGTSGTYEQYF. CDR3 sequence (DNA): TGTGCCAGTAGTTGTGGGACTAGCGGGACCTACGAGCAGTACTTC.

This clonotype is classed as medium-sized. This chain connects TRBV13 to TRBJ2-3; D call uncertain. V gave up 5 bases and J gave up 0 bases, with 6 bases separating them. The germline V gene has CDR1 PRHDT and CDR2 FYEKMQ (reference sequence). The length of the CDR3 is 13 residues. Here the CDR3 reads CASSRRSTDTQYF. CDR3 coding DNA: TGTGCCAGCAGCCGGAGAAGCACAGATACGCAGTATTTT.

In its sample, this clonotype ranks as medium-sized. The CDR3 region has the DNA TGTGCCAGCAGCTTGGGGACTAGCGGCTACAATGAGCAGTTCTTC. It is translated as CASSLGTSGYNEQFF. The V and J genes are TRBV5-4 and TRBJ2-1; TRBD2 matches at 10 bases. The CDR3 runs 15 residues. V gave up 0 bases and J gave up 3 bases; unmatched junction bases: 0. Germline V gene lookup returns CDR1 SGHNT and CDR2 YYREEE (reference sequence). Together with reference TRBV5-4 and TRBJ2-1, the CDR3 gives the full variable domain: ETGVTQSPTHLIKTRGQQVTLRCSSQSGHNTVSWYQQALGQGPQFIFQYYREEENGRGNFPPRFSGLQFPNYSSELNVNALELDDSALYLCASSLGTSGYNEQFFGPGTRLTVL.

In its sample, this clonotype is medium-sized. The V and J genes are TRBV6-6 and TRBJ1-6, with TRBD1 matching over 7 bases. The CDR3 extends over 15 amino acids. The germline V gene encodes CDR1 MNHNY and CDR2 SVGAGI (reference sequence). The ends lost 6 bases at V and 6 bases at J; junction bases unmatched: 8. This CDR3 reads CASSDRADGNSPLHF. The DNA for the CDR3 is TGTGCCAGCAGCGACAGGGCGGATGGTAATTCACCCCTCCACTTT.

This clonotype is categorized as medium-sized. The V gene is TRBV18, the J gene TRBJ2-7; 11 bases match TRBD1. The junction had 4 bases not matched to a gene; V was cut back by 3 bases and J by 3 bases. This CDR3 spans 15 amino acids. In germline, CDR1 is KGHSH, CDR2 LQKENI. The CDR3 DNA reads TGTGCCAGCTCACCTGCCGGGACAGGGGGCTACGAGCAGTACTTC. It translates to CASSPAGTGGYEQYF.

In the case of this clonotype: This may be a read error, as it is one base from a much larger clone. This chain links TRBV5-6 with TRBJ1-1; the D gene is possibly TRBD1 (6 bases). V was pared by 2 bases and J by 7 bases, with 21 bases between. The germline V gene encodes CDR1 SGHDT and CDR2 YYEEEE. This CDR3 region has 16 residues. CDR3 DNA sequence: TGTGCCAGCAGCTTCGCCAGAGGACAGAGGAGAAATGAAGCTTTCTTT. As protein: CASSFARGQRRNEAFF.

The chain couples TRBV7-3 to TRBJ2-2; D is ambiguous. Trimming removed 5 bases at V and 6 bases at J, with 7 bases between. Germline-derived CDR1 and CDR2 are SGHTA and FQGTGA. There are 12 residues in the CDR3. The chain's CDR3 is CASSPKSGELFF. CDR3 sequence (DNA): TGTGCCAGCAGCCCCAAATCCGGGGAGCTGTTTTTT.

The V call is TRBV28, the J call TRBJ2-5, with 9 bases that match TRBD2. Germline CDR1 reads MDHEN; CDR2 reads SYDVKM. The CDR3 extends over 14 amino acids. The trim removed 10 bases at V and 5 bases at J, leaving 11 bases unmatched. The CDR3 sequence is CATSGGGRVETQYF. CDR3 nucleotides: TGTGCCACCTCGGGGGGCGGGAGGGTCGAGACCCAGTACTTC.

Sample share makes this clonotype medium-sized (0.01 to 0.1%). The chain combines TRBV30 with TRBJ1-1; no clear D gene. CDR3 size: 12 residues. The germline V gene has CDR1 GTSNPN and CDR2 SVGIG (reference sequence). V was shortened by 4 bases and J by 1 base, with 7 bases between the two germline ends. The DNA of the CDR3 is TGTGCCTGGACTCAGCGGAACACTGAAGCTTTCTTT. This sequence encodes CAWTQRNTEAFF.

The gene calls are TRBV19 and TRBJ2-1; TRBD1 matches 9 bases. The CDR3 extends over 14 amino acids. V was clipped by 8 bases and J by 3 bases; unmatched bases: 5. Germline V gene data show CDR1 as LNHDA and CDR2 as SQIVND (reference sequence). The CDR3 reads CASGGQGFYNEQFF. The CDR3 bases are TGTGCCAGTGGTGGACAGGGGTTCTACAATGAGCAGTTCTTC.

CDR3 in amino acids: CASSFGGQGGEQYF. The CDR3 DNA sequence: TGTGCCAGCAGCTTTGGGGGACAGGGCGGCGAGCAGTACTTC. This rearrangement joins TRBV11-3 to TRBJ2-7, with 9 bases identical to TRBD1. The CDR3 loop spans 14 amino acids. Germline V gives CDR1 SGHNT, CDR2 YENEEA. J was trimmed by 6 bases and V by 3 bases; bases with no gene match: 6.

A single count supports this clonotype. V usage is TRBV6-1 and J usage is TRBJ2-5, with 7 bases identical to TRBD2. J lost 5 bases, V lost 5 bases, and 11 bases had no gene match. Germline V lookup: CDR1 MNHNS, CDR2 SASEGT. The CDR3 extends over 15 amino acids. The CDR3 DNA reads as TGTGCCAGCAGTAAGACAGCGGGACGCAAGGAGACCCAGTACTTC. Protein sequence: CASSKTAGRKETQYF.

This clonotype qualifies as medium-sized. The genes are TRBV29-1 and TRBJ1-2; 9 bases align to TRBD1. The CDR3 runs 13 residues. Germline CDR1 and CDR2: SQVTM and ANQGSEA. The ends lost 4 bases at V and 8 bases at J; junction bases unmatched: 8. This CDR3 is CSVGKDRGLGYTF. The CDR3 DNA reads TGCAGCGTTGGGAAGGACAGGGGACTCGGCTACACCTTC.

This clonotype was detected a few times. The chain recombines TRBV7-9 with TRBJ1-1; 8 nucleotides match TRBD1. Germline CDR1 SEHNR, CDR2 FQNEAQ (reference sequence). The V gene end was trimmed by 3 bases and the J gene end by 4 bases; junction bases not matched to a gene: 4. The CDR3 has 14 amino acids. The CDR3 region is CASSFDTGGTEAFF. The CDR3 DNA reads TGTGCCAGCAGCTTCGATACAGGGGGCACTGAAGCTTTCTTT.

This clonotype was found a few times. This chain uses TRBV20-1 with TRBJ2-2, with TRBD2 as a possible D gene (5 bases). The CDR3 consists of 15 residues. In germline, CDR1 is DFQATT, CDR2 SNEGSKA (reference sequence). Trimming stripped 0 bases from V and 4 bases from J, with 12 bases between. CDR3 sequence (DNA): TGCAGTGCTAGAGACGGGAACTTGGGCACCGGGGAGCTGTTTTTT. Translation: CSARDGNLGTGELFF.

This clonotype qualifies as medium-sized. The rearrangement joins TRBV27 to TRBJ2-1; 7 positions match TRBD2. V trimming: 8 bases; J trimming: 6 bases; junction bases outside the gene matches: 1. Germline CDR1 and CDR2: MNHEY and SMNVEV (reference sequence). The CDR3 runs 11 residues. As DNA, the CDR3 is TGTGCCAGCGGACTAGGCAATGAGCAGTTCTTC. It is translated as CASGLGNEQFF.